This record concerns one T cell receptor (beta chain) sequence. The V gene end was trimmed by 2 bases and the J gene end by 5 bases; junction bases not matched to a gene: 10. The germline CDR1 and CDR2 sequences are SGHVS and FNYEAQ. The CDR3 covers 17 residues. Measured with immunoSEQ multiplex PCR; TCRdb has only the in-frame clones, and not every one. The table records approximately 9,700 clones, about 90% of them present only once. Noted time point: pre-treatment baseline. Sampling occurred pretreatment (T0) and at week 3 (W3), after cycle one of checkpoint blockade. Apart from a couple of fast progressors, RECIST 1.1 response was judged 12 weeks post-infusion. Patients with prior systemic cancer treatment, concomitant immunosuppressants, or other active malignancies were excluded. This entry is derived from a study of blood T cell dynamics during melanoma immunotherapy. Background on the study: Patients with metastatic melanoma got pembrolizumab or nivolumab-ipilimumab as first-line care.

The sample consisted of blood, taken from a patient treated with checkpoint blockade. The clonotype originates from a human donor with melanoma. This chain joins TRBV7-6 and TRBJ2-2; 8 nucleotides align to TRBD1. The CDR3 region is CASSLSPGGQETGELFF. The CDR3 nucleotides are TGTGCCAGCAGCTTATCCCCTGGGGGACAGGAGACCGGGGAGCTGTTTTTT.